These 14 T cell receptor beta chains originate from one sample sequenced in a study of beta chain features in type 1 diabetes. These receptors are not linked to any known antigen. Isolated RNA was reverse transcribed in full, so expressed TCRB transcripts were sequenced. Libraries were prepared by immunoSEQ multiplex PCR; TCRdb keeps only in-frame clonotypes and omits some of them. Among more than 250,000 clones, roughly an eighth were seen once, and the ten largest hold 0.015% to 0.02%. Study outcomes and limitations: All four CD4+ subsets from Type 1 diabetes patients carried moderately but significantly shorter TCRB CDR3s.

Sequenced material: naive CD4+ T cells from blood. Receptor source: a man aged 25-40 years with type 1 diabetes.

The rearrangement links TRBV29-1 to TRBJ2-1; D possibly corresponds to TRBD2 (6 bases). The CDR3 sequence is 15 residues long. Trimming removed 7 bases from V and 0 bases from J, with 16 bases in between. The germline gives CDR1 SQVTM, CDR2 ANQGSEA. The CDR3 sequence: CSGRLSGSSYNEQFF. The CDR3 nucleotides are TGCAGCGGACGACTTAGCGGAAGCTCCTACAATGAGCAGTTCTTC.

This clone was observed a handful of times. This sequence joins TRBV18 and TRBJ2-1, with D maybe TRBD1 (8 bases). Trimming pared 3 bases from V and 6 bases from J, leaving 15 bases between. This CDR3 comprises 15 residues. The germline CDR1 and CDR2 sequences are KGHSH and LQKENI. CDR3 amino acids: CASSPKRDRFNEQFF. DNA of the CDR3: TGTGCCAGCTCACCCAAGCGGGACAGGTTCAATGAGCAGTTCTTC. Based on the CDR3 plus reference TRBV18 and TRBJ2-1, the full variable domain is NAGVMQNPRHLVRRRGQEARLRCSPMKGHSHVYWYRQLPEEGLKFMVYLQKENIIDESGMPKERFSAEFPKEGPSILRIQQVVRGDSAAYFCASSPKRDRFNEQFFGPGTRLTVL.

The rearrangement joins TRBV4-3 to TRBJ1-2; D is ambiguous. This CDR3 region has 14 residues. CDR1 and CDR2 (germline): LGHNA, YSLEER. Trimming pared 0 bases from V and 2 bases from J, leaving 7 bases between. DNA of the CDR3: TGCGCCAGCAGCCAAGAGAATGAGAACTATGGCTACACCTTC. Amino acid sequence: CASSQENENYGYTF.

The chain employs TRBV18 and TRBJ1-5; no reliable D call. V was clipped by 1 base and J by 5 bases, with 6 bases between them. Germline lookup yields CDR1 KGHSH and CDR2 LQKENI. The CDR3 contains 13 residues. The CDR3 nucleotides read TGTGCCAGCTCACCACTCCGGGATCAGCCCCAGCATTTT. This translates into CASSPLRDQPQHF.

The rearrangement joins TRBV5-1 to TRBJ1-1; 7 positions agree with TRBD1. The V gene end was trimmed by 0 bases and the J gene end by 3 bases; junction bases not matched to a gene: 2. The CDR3 has 14 residues. Germline CDR1 reads SGHRS; CDR2 reads YFSETQ. The CDR3 reads CASSLEGADTEAFF. The CDR3 DNA is TGCGCCAGCAGCTTGGAGGGGGCTGACACTGAAGCTTTCTTT.

Points on this clone: Compared with germline, one end of the junction differs, possibly owing to a read error. This chain links TRBV5-4 with TRBJ2-7; tentative D call: TRBD2 (5 bases). Per germline, CDR1 SGHNT and CDR2 YYREEE (reference sequence). CDR3 length equals 9 residues. Written as DNA, the CDR3 is TGTGCCAGCAGCTTGGAGTCGGGGTTC. It is translated as CASSLESGF. Drawing the rest from reference TRBV5-4 and TRBJ2-7, the complete variable domain is ETGVTQSPTHLIKTRGQQVTLRCSSQSGHNTVSWYQQALGQGPQFIFQYYREEENGRGNFPPRFSGLQFPNYSSELNVNALELDDSALYLCASSLESGFGPGTRLTVT.

The chain joins TRBV5-4 to TRBJ2-3, with D tentatively TRBD1 (5 bases). This CDR3 has 16 amino acids. The V end lost 1 base, the J end lost 6 bases, and 18 bases lay between the germline ends. From germline, CDR1 is SGHNT and CDR2 YYREEE (reference sequence). CDR3: CASSLFTGGGRDTQYF. The DNA of the CDR3 is TGTGCCAGCAGCTTGTTTACAGGCGGCGGACGGGATACGCAGTATTTT.

This clone appeared a few times. J is TRBJ2-1 and V is TRBV28; D unresolved. Trimming pared 5 bases from V and 8 bases from J, leaving 10 bases between. The CDR3 spans 12 residues. Germline V gives CDR1 MDHEN, CDR2 SYDVKM. CDR3 coding DNA: TGTGCCAGCAGTCTCCCAGGCTATGAGCAGTTCTTC. Encoded protein: CASSLPGYEQFF.

In its sample, this clone was seen a few times. This chain uses TRBV5-1 with TRBJ2-3; 9 positions agree with TRBD2. V gave up 0 bases and J gave up 6 bases; unmatched junction bases: 5. The CDR3 totals 15 residues. Germline CDR1 reads SGHRS; CDR2 reads YFSETQ. As DNA, the CDR3 is TGCGCCAGCAGCTTGGCACTAGCGGGCCGGGATACGCAGTATTTT. This translates into CASSLALAGRDTQYF.

This clone was picked up a small number of times. The chain combines TRBV7-3 with TRBJ2-3, with 9 bases lining up with TRBD2. The CDR3 runs 14 residues. CDR1 and CDR2 (germline): SGHTA, FQGTGA. V lost 5 bases and J lost 8; bases outside the gene matches: 8. The CDR3 DNA reads as TGTGCCAGCAGCCCCGGGACTAGCAGTAGTACGCAGTATTTT. Its protein is CASSPGTSSSTQYF. The full variable domain, in which reference TRBV7-3 and TRBJ2-3 provide the parts outside the CDR3, is GAGVSQTPSNKVTEKGKYVELRCDPISGHTALYWYRQSLGQGPEFLIYFQGTGAADDSGLPNDRFFAVRPEGSVSTLKIQRTERGDSAVYLCASSPGTSSSTQYFGPGTRLTVL.

A few counts support this clone. This chain connects TRBV25-1 to TRBJ2-2, with a weak D call TRBD1 (6 bases). The germline V gene encodes CDR1 MGHDK and CDR2 SYGVNS. This CDR3 has 13 residues. V was cut by 6 bases and J by 6 bases, with 11 bases left in between. The CDR3 region is CASRGASPGELFF. The CDR3 nucleotides are TGTGCCAGCAGGGGGGCCTCGCCCGGGGAGCTGTTTTTT.

This clone turned up a few times. The chain uses TRBV6-1 and TRBJ1-5; 8 nucleotides line up with TRBD1. With 8 bases clipped from V and 2 bases from J, the junction kept 5 bases outside the gene matches. Germline CDR1 reads MNHNS; CDR2 reads SASEGT. The CDR3 covers 14 residues. The CDR3 is CASLGQGGNQPQHF. CDR3 nucleotides: TGTGCCAGCCTCGGACAGGGAGGCAATCAGCCCCAGCATTTT.

The genes are TRBV9 and TRBJ2-1, with TRBD2 matching 9 bases. Germline V gene data show CDR1 as SGDLS and CDR2 as YYNGEE. The CDR3 runs 18 residues. V was pared by 2 bases and J by 3 bases, with 12 bases of the junction left unmatched. The CDR3 bases are TGTGCCAGCAGCGTGTCGCCAGCGGGAGGACCTCACTACAATGAGCAGTTCTTC. It yields the protein CASSVSPAGGPHYNEQFF.

This chain uses TRBV10-3 with TRBJ2-6, with 9 bases matching TRBD1. Germline-derived CDR1 and CDR2 are ENHRY and SYGVKD. Trimming took 0 bases from V and 0 from J; bases not matched to a gene: 3. The CDR3 extends over 18 amino acids. The CDR3 loop reads CAISESGQGISGANVLTF. As DNA, the CDR3 is TGTGCCATCAGTGAGTCGGGACAGGGTATCTCTGGGGCCAACGTCCTGACTTTC.